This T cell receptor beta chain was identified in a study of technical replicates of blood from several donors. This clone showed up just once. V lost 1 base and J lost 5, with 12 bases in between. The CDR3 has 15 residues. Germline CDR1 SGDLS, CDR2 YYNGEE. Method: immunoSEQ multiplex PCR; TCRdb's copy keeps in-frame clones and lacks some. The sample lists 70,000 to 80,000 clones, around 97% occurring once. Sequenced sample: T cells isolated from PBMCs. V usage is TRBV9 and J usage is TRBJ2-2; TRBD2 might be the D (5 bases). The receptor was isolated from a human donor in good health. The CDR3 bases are TGTGCCAGCAGCGTATCTCTAGCCTTGACCGGGGAGCTGTTTTTT. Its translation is CASSVSLALTGELFF.